One TCR beta chain is described in this entry. Its cognate antigen is unknown. CDR1 and CDR2 (germline): SGHRS, YFSETQ. The CDR3 has 15 amino acids. The V end was cut by 1 base, the J end by 4 bases, with 14 bases between. These data are taken from a study of identical twins' blood T cells. TCR cDNA libraries came from RNA via a modified published protocol. TCRdb re-called the 5' RACE reads through MiXCR, storing one row per CDR3 protein. The table shows hundreds of thousands of distinct CDR3 sequences, with 28% occurring only once. Findings of the study overall: Twin repertoire similarity may partly reflect shared environment.

Material for sequencing was PBMCs. The clonotype originates from a woman aged 18-49 years in good health. The chain is built from TRBV5-1 and TRBJ1-2; no definite D call. CDR3 sequence (DNA): TGCGCCAGCAGCTTGAATGGGGATTCGGCCTATGGCTACACCTTC. Protein product: CASSLNGDSAYGYTF.